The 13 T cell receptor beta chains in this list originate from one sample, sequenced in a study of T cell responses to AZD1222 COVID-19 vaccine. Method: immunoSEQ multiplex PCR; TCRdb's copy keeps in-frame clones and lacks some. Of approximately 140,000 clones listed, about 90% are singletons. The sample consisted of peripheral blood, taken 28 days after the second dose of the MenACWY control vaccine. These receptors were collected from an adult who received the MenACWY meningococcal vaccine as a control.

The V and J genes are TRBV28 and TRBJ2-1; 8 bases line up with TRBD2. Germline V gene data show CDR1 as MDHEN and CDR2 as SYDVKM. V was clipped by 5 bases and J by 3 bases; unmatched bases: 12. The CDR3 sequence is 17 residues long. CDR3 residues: CASSTRPGLGFYNEQFF. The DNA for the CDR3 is TGTGCCAGCAGTACCCGGCCGGGACTAGGATTCTACAATGAGCAGTTCTTC. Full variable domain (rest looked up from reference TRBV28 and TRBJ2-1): DVKVTQSSRYLVKRTGEKVFLECVQDMDHENMFWYRQDPGLGLRLIYFSYDVKMKEKGDIPEGYSVSREKKERFSLILESASTNQTSMYLCASSTRPGLGFYNEQFFGPGTRLTVL.

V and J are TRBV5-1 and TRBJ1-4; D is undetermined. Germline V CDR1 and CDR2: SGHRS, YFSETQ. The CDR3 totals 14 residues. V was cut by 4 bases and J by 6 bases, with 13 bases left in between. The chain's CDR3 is CASSLRGSDEKLFF. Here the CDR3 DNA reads TGCGCCAGCAGCCTCCGAGGGTCAGATGAAAAACTGTTTTTT.

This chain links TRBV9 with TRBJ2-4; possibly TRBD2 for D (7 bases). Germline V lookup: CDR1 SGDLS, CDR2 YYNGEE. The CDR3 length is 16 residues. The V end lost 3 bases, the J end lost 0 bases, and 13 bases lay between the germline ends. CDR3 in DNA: TGTGCCAGCAGCGAGGGGGGGAGTCTAGCCAAAAACATTCAGTACTTC. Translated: CASSEGGSLAKNIQYF.

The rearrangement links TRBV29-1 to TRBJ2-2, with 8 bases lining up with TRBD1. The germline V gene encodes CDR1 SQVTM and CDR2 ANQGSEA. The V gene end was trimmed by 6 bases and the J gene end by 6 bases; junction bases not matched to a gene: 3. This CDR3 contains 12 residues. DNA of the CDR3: TGCAGCGTCCAGGGGGCGCCCGGGGAGCTGTTTTTT. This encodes CSVQGAPGELFF.

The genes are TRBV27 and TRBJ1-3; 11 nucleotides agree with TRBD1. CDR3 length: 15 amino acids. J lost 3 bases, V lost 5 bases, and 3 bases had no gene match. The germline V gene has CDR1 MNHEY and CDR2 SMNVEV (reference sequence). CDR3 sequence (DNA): TGTGCCAGCAGTGCGGACAGGGGGCTTGGAAACACCATATATTTT. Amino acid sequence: CASSADRGLGNTIYF.

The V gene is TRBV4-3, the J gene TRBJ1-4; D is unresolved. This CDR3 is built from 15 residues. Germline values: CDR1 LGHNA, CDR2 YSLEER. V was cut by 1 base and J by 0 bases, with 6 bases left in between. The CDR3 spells CASSQVAATNEKLFF. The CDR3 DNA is TGCGCCAGCAGCCAAGTGGCGGCAACTAATGAAAAACTGTTTTTT.

This chain's CDR3 is CASSQGQSNEKLFF. As DNA, the CDR3 is TGCGCCAGCAGCCAGGGACAGTCTAATGAAAAACTGTTTTTT. The J gene is TRBJ1-4, the V gene TRBV4-3; 7 bases fit TRBD1. The CDR3 has 14 residues. J gave up 3 bases and V 3 bases, and 1 base lay outside the gene matches. Germline values: CDR1 LGHNA, CDR2 YSLEER.

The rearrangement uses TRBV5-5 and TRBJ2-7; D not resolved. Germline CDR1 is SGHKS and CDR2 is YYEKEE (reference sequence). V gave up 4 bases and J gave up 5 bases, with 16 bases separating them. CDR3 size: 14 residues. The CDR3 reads CASSPGPSIDEQYF. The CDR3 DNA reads TGTGCCAGCAGCCCCGGCCCTAGTATTGACGAGCAGTACTTC.

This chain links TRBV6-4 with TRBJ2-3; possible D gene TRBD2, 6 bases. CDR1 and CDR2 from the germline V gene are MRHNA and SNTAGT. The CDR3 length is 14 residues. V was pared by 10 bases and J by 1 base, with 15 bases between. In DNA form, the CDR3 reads TGTGCCACAGCGGAGGGCGGAGGCACAGATACGCAGTATTTT. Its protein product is CATAEGGGTDTQYF.

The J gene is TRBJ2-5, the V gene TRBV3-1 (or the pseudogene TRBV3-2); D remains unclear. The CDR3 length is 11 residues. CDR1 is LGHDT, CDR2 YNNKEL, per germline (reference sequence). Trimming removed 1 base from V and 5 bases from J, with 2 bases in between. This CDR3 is CASSQGETQYF. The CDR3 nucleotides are TGTGCCAGCAGCCAAGGGGAGACCCAGTACTTC.

The DNA for the CDR3 is TGTGCCAGCACCCCACCCGGGACAGGAGGCTACGAGCAGTACTTC. It specifies CASTPPGTGGYEQYF. This rearrangement joins TRBV28 to TRBJ2-7; the match to TRBD1 covers 8 bases. Trimming cost V 7 bases and J 3 bases; bases outside gene matches: 11. Looked up from germline, CDR1 is MDHEN and CDR2 is SYDVKM. The CDR3 is 15 amino acids.

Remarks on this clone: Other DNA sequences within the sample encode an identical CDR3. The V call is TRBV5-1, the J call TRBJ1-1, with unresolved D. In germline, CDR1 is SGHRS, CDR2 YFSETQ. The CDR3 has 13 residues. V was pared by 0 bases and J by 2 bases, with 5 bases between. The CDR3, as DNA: TGCGCCAGCAGCTTGGGCAGCAACACTGAAGCTTTCTTT. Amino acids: CASSLGSNTEAFF.

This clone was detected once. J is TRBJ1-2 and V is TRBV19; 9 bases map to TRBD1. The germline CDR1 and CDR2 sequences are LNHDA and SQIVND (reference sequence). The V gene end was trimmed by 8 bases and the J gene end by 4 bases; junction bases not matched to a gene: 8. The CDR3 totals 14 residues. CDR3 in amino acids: CASARSGQGYGYTF. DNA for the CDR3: TGTGCCAGTGCCCGCTCGGGACAGGGCTATGGCTACACCTTC.